This T cell receptor beta chain is drawn from a study of beta chain features in type 1 diabetes. Findings and limits, study-wide: Any HLA type influence on TCRB rearrangement was left unresolved here. Patients with type 1 diabetes showed fewer VDJ junction insertions and more deletions. Type 1 diabetes patients showed a moderate but significant shortening of TCRB CDR3s in all four CD4+ subsets. The naive, central memory and Treg TCRB repertoires of patients appeared to be more similar to one another than those of healthy donors.

Isolated RNA was reverse transcribed in full, so expressed TCRB transcripts were sequenced. Generated by immunoSEQ multiplex PCR, the TCRdb table keeps only in-frame clones and is missing some. The sample contains some 350,000 clones, over 8.5% of which appear only once. At least ten counts were recorded for this clone. Its target is unknown. This CDR3 is built from 12 residues. The germline V gene encodes CDR1 LNHDA and CDR2 SQIVND (reference sequence). V was trimmed by 6 bases and J by 1 base, leaving 7 bases between them. This chain joins TRBV19 and TRBJ2-7; D may be TRBD1 (6 bases). The TCR originated in a man aged 30 to 39 with type 1 diabetes. The material sequenced was central memory CD4+ T cells from blood. The CDR3 DNA sequence: TGTGCCAGTAGGGGGACATCCTACGAGCAGTACTTC. Its protein is CASRGTSYEQYF.